Listed below are T cell receptor beta chains from one sample, sequenced in a study of Ad26.COV2.S vaccination and SARS-CoV-2 variants. The assay was immunoSEQ multiplex PCR, and TCRdb's table has in-frame clones only and misses some. This table holds hundreds of thousands of clones, about 88% found once. Sequenced here: peripheral blood, sampled in a trial of Ad26.COV2.S vaccine versus placebo. These receptors came from a person between 18 and 60 years old who received the Ad26.COV2.S COVID-19 vaccine or a placebo. Each CDR3 is given with its conserved first and last residue. The D gene is left open where the match is weak. Some rows mark clone size as missing; the rest say once, few, many or name a class of expanded clone.

j_gene	len	abundance	d_gene	v_gene	CDR3nt	CDR3aa
TRBJ2-3	11	-	-	TRBV5-4	TGTGCCAGCACTAGGGCAGATACGCAGTATTTT	CASTRADTQYF
TRBJ2-1	16	-	-	TRBV5-1	TGCGCCAGCAGCGGTCGACTCCTGAGCTCCTACAATGAGCAGTTCTTC	CASSGRLLSSYNEQFF
TRBJ1-1	16	many	-	TRBV5-5	TGTGCCAGCAGCTTATCGGGTCGACCCGGTCGTACTGAAGCTTTCTTT	CASSLSGRPGRTEAFF
TRBJ2-7	14	once	TRBD1	TRBV19	TGTGCCAGTAGTTTCGACAGGGGGGCCTACGAGCAGTACTTC	CASSFDRGAYEQYF
TRBJ1-1	17	once	-	TRBV3-1/TRBV3-2	TGTGCCAGCAGCCAAGTCCTTGGGACTTATATGAACACTGAAGCTTTCTTT	CASSQVLGTYMNTEAFF
TRBJ1-6	18	few	-	TRBV11-2	TGTGCCAGCAGCTTAGAGGTTCGGGAGAGCTCCTATAATTCACCCCTCCACTTT	CASSLEVRESSYNSPLHF
TRBJ1-1	19	-	TRBD1	TRBV6-2/TRBV6-3	TGTGCCAGCAGTTACCAAAACCCCGGGACAGGGGAAGGTAGCACTGAAGCTTTCTTT	CASSYQNPGTGEGSTEAFF
TRBJ2-1	15	-	TRBD2	TRBV5-1	TGCGCCAGCAGCTTGACTAGCGGCGTATACAATGAGCAGTTCTTC	CASSLTSGVYNEQFF
TRBJ1-3	14	-	-	TRBV5-6	TGTGCCAGCAGCCCCCAGGGGACTGGAAACACCATATATTTT	CASSPQGTGNTIYF
TRBJ2-7	15	-	-	TRBV3-1/TRBV3-2	TGTGCCAGCAGCCAAGCTGCGGGGCTCTCCTACGAGCAGTACTTC	CASSQAAGLSYEQYF
TRBJ1-4	14	once	-	TRBV5-1	TGCGCCAGCAGCTTCAGCAGTCCTAATGAAAAACTGTTTTTT	CASSFSSPNEKLFF
TRBJ1-4	15	-	-	TRBV19	TGTGCCAGTAGCCAATCGGGGGCCCTTAATGAAAAACTGTTTTTT	CASSQSGALNEKLFF
TRBJ2-3	16	-	-	TRBV7-8	TGTGCCAGCAGCTTAGCGACGGTCCTGGGCACAGATACGCAGTATTTT	CASSLATVLGTDTQYF
TRBJ2-7	13	few	TRBD1	TRBV11-1	TGTGCCAGCAGCTCGGGACAGACCTACGAGCAGTACTTC	CASSSGQTYEQYF
TRBJ2-2	16	few	-	TRBV18	TGTGCCAGCTCACCGGGACAACTCGCGAACACCGGGGAGCTGTTTTTT	CASSPGQLANTGELFF
TRBJ2-6	16	-	-	TRBV5-1	TGCGCCAGCAGCTTGCTTAACGCATCTGGGGCCAACGTCCTGACTTTC	CASSLLNASGANVLTF
TRBJ2-1	15	-	-	TRBV29-1	TGCAGCGTTGATGCGGGGCTGGCTCCCTACAATGAGCAGTTCTTC	CSVDAGLAPYNEQFF
TRBJ1-1	12	-	-	TRBV5-1	TGCGCCAGCAGCCGAGGGGGCACTGAAGCTTTCTTT	CASSRGGTEAFF
TRBJ1-2	16	-	-	TRBV11-2	TGTGCCAGCAGCTTAGAATACCCCGGGATGTACAATGGCTACACCTTC	CASSLEYPGMYNGYTF
TRBJ1-2	13	-	TRBD1	TRBV28	TGTGCCAGCAGTTCAGGGGGCTCGGGTGGCTACACCTTC	CASSSGGSGGYTF
TRBJ2-3	16	few	-	TRBV24-1	TGTGCCACCAGTGCCAGGGGGGGCGCTGGCACAGATACGCAGTATTTT	CATSARGGAGTDTQYF
TRBJ2-1	17	-	-	TRBV28	TGTGCCAGCAGCCGCCCGCTCAGGGGGTTGGGAGGCAATGAGCAGTTCTTC	CASSRPLRGLGGNEQFF
TRBJ1-5	14	few	-	TRBV27	TGTGCCAGCAGTTTCGAGGATAGCAATCAGCCCCAGCATTTT	CASSFEDSNQPQHF
TRBJ2-2	16	-	TRBD2	TRBV4-2	TGTGCCAGCAGCCAAGAGGCGAGCGGGAGCCCCGGGGAGCTGTTTTTT	CASSQEASGSPGELFF
TRBJ2-2	19	-	-	TRBV5-1	TGCGCCAGCAACCCGGGGCCCCCCCTGACAGGTCCCAACACCGGGGAGCTGTTTTTT	CASNPGPPLTGPNTGELFF
TRBJ2-1	14	-	TRBD1	TRBV24-1	TGTGCCACCAGTGTAACAGGGGGGTCTTATGAGCAGTTCTTC	CATSVTGGSYEQFF
TRBJ1-4	16	-	-	TRBV19	TGTGCCAGTAGTATAGATCAACGGGGGGCTAATGAAAAACTGTTTTTT	CASSIDQRGANEKLFF
TRBJ2-3	15	-	-	TRBV10-1	TGCGCCAGCAGTGATGGTGGGGGCGGCACAGATACGCAGTATTTT	CASSDGGGGTDTQYF
TRBJ2-1	11	-	-	TRBV5-6	TGTGCCAGCAGCACCTACAATGAGCAGTTCTTC	CASSTYNEQFF
TRBJ1-2	16	-	-	TRBV4-2	TGTGCCAGCAGCCAAGTTATCCCGGACCTTAACTATGGCTACACCTTC	CASSQVIPDLNYGYTF
TRBJ2-1	16	-	TRBD2	TRBV7-8	TGTGCCAGCAGCTCCCCGGGACGCGGGAGGAGGAATGAGCAGTTCTTC	CASSSPGRGRRNEQFF
TRBJ1-6	16	-	-	TRBV6-2/TRBV6-3	TGTGCCAGCAGTTACGCCGGCCACAGAGGTAATTCACCCCTCCACTTT	CASSYAGHRGNSPLHF
TRBJ1-1	11	-	-	TRBV28	TGTGCCAGCACCCTGGGGACTGAAGCTTTCTTT	CASTLGTEAFF
TRBJ2-3	12	-	-	TRBV28	TGTGCCAGTGGACTTTCAACAGATACGCAGTATTTT	CASGLSTDTQYF
TRBJ2-2	15	-	TRBD2	TRBV7-2	TGTGCCAGCAGCTTTAGCGGGACGGACACCGGGGAGCTGTTTTTT	CASSFSGTDTGELFF
TRBJ2-7	14	-	TRBD2	TRBV28	TGTGCCAGCAGTTTAAAACTAGCGGTCTACGAGCAGTACTTC	CASSLKLAVYEQYF
TRBJ2-1	13	few	-	TRBV3-1/TRBV3-2	TGTGCCAGCAGCCTCCCACGGGGCGATGAGCAGTTCTTC	CASSLPRGDEQFF